Described below is a single TCR beta chain sequence and its context. PCR was performed a second time for roughly 7 to 11 cycles using a sample-barcoded 5' primer and a J-beta primer mix. MiXCR, run by TCRdb on the 5' RACE reads, gives a single entry per CDR3 protein. The data contain around 1.5 million distinct CDR3 sequences, around 42% of them singletons. This sample was taken from a study of blood T cells in healthy people across ages. CDR3 length: 17 residues. Trimming removed 4 bases from V and 0 bases from J, with 18 bases in between. Sequencing was carried out using blood. The receptor was derived from a woman younger than 30 in good health. The chain joins TRBV12-3 or TRBV12-4 to TRBJ1-2; weak D call: TRBD1 (6 bases). CDR3: CASSSRDMRQSNYGYTF. As DNA, the CDR3 is TGTGCCAGCAGTTCCCGGGACATGAGGCAGTCTAACTATGGCTACACCTTC.